This TCR beta chain was recorded in a study of blood T cells in healthy people across ages. It was with a sample-barcoded 5' primer and a J-beta primer mix that a second PCR of roughly 7 to 12 cycles was run. Every sample produced at least 2.5 million CDR3-containing paired-end reads. TCRdb re-called the 5' RACE reads with MiXCR, one entry per CDR3 protein. The sample has over 1,500,000 distinct CDR3 sequences, 39% seen once; the top ten hold 20% to 25%. Sample: blood. The sequence was collected from a human donor in good health.

CDR3 nucleotide sequence: TGTGCCAGCAGTACTCATGAAAGGGACAATGAGCAGTTCTTC. Translation: CASSTHERDNEQFF. V gene TRBV2 combines with J gene TRBJ2-1; no reliable D call. Germline CDR1 reads SNHLY; CDR2 reads FYNNEI. V dropped 5 bases and J dropped 5 bases, with 13 bases sitting between them. CDR3 length: 14 residues.